Following are 18 T cell receptor beta chains from one sample sequenced in a study of vaccination and CD4 T cells after COVID-19. Their specific antigens are unknown. Cultured CD4+ T cell DNA underwent sequencing with the Oncomine TCR Beta short-read assay. Using its own MiXCR run on the PCR reads, TCRdb lists one record per CDR3 protein. The table has 15,000 to 20,000 distinct CDR3 sequences, about 51% seen once. Indicated time point: late sampling 161 to 241 days after vaccination in a few convalescent patients. Treatment: roughly 10-day PBMC culture with coronavirus spike peptide pools or control peptides (ViraFEST assay). Source: CD4+ T cells from blood, cultured in vitro, taken about 7 months after SARS-CoV-2 vaccination. The receptors stem from a human donor who had recovered from COVID-19.

This clonotype has a handful of counts. The chain links TRBV7-6 to TRBJ2-7, with 10 bases identical to TRBD1. Trimming cost V 1 base and J 4 bases; bases outside gene matches: 7. CDR1 and CDR2 (germline): SGHVS, FNYEAQ. The CDR3 is 16 residues long. The CDR3 is CASSLVGDRGDYEQYF. Written as DNA, the CDR3 is TGTGCCAGCAGCTTAGTTGGGGACAGGGGCGATTACGAGCAGTACTTC.

This clonotype was seen more than once but under ten times. CDR3 in amino acids: CSASGTSGNSYEQYF. The CDR3 DNA sequence: TGCAGTGCTAGTGGGACTAGCGGGAACTCCTACGAGCAGTACTTC. The V call is TRBV20-1, the J call TRBJ2-7, with 13 positions matching TRBD2. The germline V gene encodes CDR1 DFQATT and CDR2 SNEGSKA (reference sequence). The CDR3 has 15 residues. V dropped 3 bases and J dropped 0; count of bases not matched to a gene: 2.

The chain recombines TRBV7-2 with TRBJ2-1, with 8 bases fitting TRBD2. The V gene's germline CDR1 is SGHTA and CDR2 FQGNSA. Trimming at V came to 4 bases and at J to 10 bases, leaving 12 bases not matched to a gene. This CDR3 spans 15 amino acids. DNA for the CDR3: TGTGCCAGCAGCTCCGGGACTAGTAGGTCGCAGGAGCAGTTCTTC. Its protein product is CASSSGTSRSQEQFF.

The chain has TRBV6-1 and TRBJ2-1, with D unresolved. Germline lookup yields CDR1 MNHNS and CDR2 SASEGT. The CDR3 has 13 residues. V lost 8 bases to trimming and J lost 9 bases, with 17 bases between them. The CDR3 region is CASGLGPSLEQFF. Here the CDR3 DNA reads TGTGCCAGCGGCCTCGGACCCTCACTTGAGCAGTTCTTC.

V usage is TRBV7-2 and J usage is TRBJ2-1; D possibly corresponds to TRBD2 (6 bases). CDR1 and CDR2 from the germline V gene are SGHTA and FQGNSA. This CDR3 comprises 16 residues. Trimming took 5 bases from V and 2 from J, leaving 16 bases between them. CDR3 nucleotides: TGTGCCAGCAGCCCCTGGGCAGCGGGTACCTACAATGAGCAGTTCTTC. Amino acids: CASSPWAAGTYNEQFF.

V and J are TRBV7-9 and TRBJ1-1; TRBD1 might be the D (5 bases). This CDR3 has 14 amino acids. The V end lost 3 bases, the J end lost 4 bases, and 12 bases lay between the germline ends. The germline V gene has CDR1 SEHNR and CDR2 FQNEAQ (reference sequence). In nucleotides, the CDR3 is TGTGCCAGCAGCTTCGGTACAGGATTCACTGAAGCTTTCTTT. This sequence encodes CASSFGTGFTEAFF.

The genes are TRBV2 and TRBJ2-1; the D is unclear. Looked up from germline, CDR1 is SNHLY and CDR2 is FYNNEI. This CDR3 region has 13 residues. Trimming removed 4 bases at V and 7 bases at J, with 11 bases between. DNA for the CDR3: TGTGCCAGCAGTGGGTACTTGGGGAATGAGCAGTTCTTC. This gives the protein CASSGYLGNEQFF.

This clonotype appeared a few times. This chain joins TRBV10-3 and TRBJ2-1, with D perhaps TRBD1 or TRBD2 (5 bases each). Germline values: CDR1 ENHRY, CDR2 SYGVKD. The length of the CDR3 is 16 residues. The V end was cut by 4 bases, the J end by 6 bases, with 19 bases between. CDR3 loop: CAISVPGTPFGNEQFF. CDR3 sequence (DNA): TGTGCCATCAGTGTCCCCGGGACCCCCTTCGGCAATGAGCAGTTCTTC.

This clonotype has only a few counts. This rearrangement joins TRBV20-1 to TRBJ2-3; no firm D call. The germline gives CDR1 DFQATT, CDR2 SNEGSKA (reference sequence). The CDR3 totals 11 residues. CDR3: CRLTPAGTQYF. For the CDR3, the DNA is TGCAGGCTTACTCCGGCCGGTACGCAGTATTTT.

V and J are TRBV7-6 and TRBJ2-3; 8 bases are a match to TRBD2. The germline CDR1 and CDR2 sequences are SGHVS and FNYEAQ. This CDR3 has 17 residues. V lost 0 bases, J lost 2 bases, and 7 bases stayed unmatched. Here the CDR3 DNA reads TGTGCCAGCAGCTTAGCGTCTACTAGCGGCAACACAGATACGCAGTATTTT. It translates to CASSLASTSGNTDTQYF.

This clonotype has only a few counts. The rearrangement links TRBV6-1 to TRBJ2-1; TRBD2 agrees at 8 bases. The CDR3 extends over 13 amino acids. Germline assignment: CDR1 MNHNS and CDR2 SASEGT. Trimming cost V 7 bases and J 8 bases; bases outside gene matches: 7. Here the CDR3 DNA reads TGTGCCAGCATCAAAACGACTAGCGATGAGCAGTTCTTC. This encodes CASIKTTSDEQFF.

This clonotype has just a few counts. For the CDR3, the DNA is TGTGCCAGCAGCAAACTAGCGGGAGGTAACACCGGGGAGCTGTTTTTT. Protein: CASSKLAGGNTGELFF. J is TRBJ2-2 and V is TRBV7-3; TRBD2 matches at 12 bases. In germline, CDR1 is SGHTA, CDR2 FQGTGA. V was pared by 5 bases and J by 2 bases, with 3 bases of the junction left unmatched. The CDR3 has 16 amino acids.

There are a few counts of this clonotype. The chain carries TRBV7-2 and TRBJ2-3; 7 bases agree with TRBD2. The CDR3 is made up of 17 amino acids. Germline CDR1 SGHTA, CDR2 FQGNSA. The trim removed 5 bases at V and 6 bases at J, leaving 17 bases unmatched. The CDR3 region has the DNA TGTGCCAGCAGCCTCCGGACTAGACGTGGCTGGGTGGATACGCAGTATTTT. It specifies CASSLRTRRGWVDTQYF.

The CDR3 DNA follows: TGTGCCAGCAGCTTAGTATGGGGGGGTGGCACTGAAGCTTTCTTT. It specifies CASSLVWGGGTEAFF. V usage is TRBV7-2 and J usage is TRBJ1-1; maybe TRBD1 (5 bases). Germline CDR1 SGHTA, CDR2 FQGNSA. The CDR3 loop spans 15 amino acids. Between the trimmed V and J ends, which lost 1 base and 4 bases, there was a span of 13 bases.

The chain links TRBV7-2 to TRBJ2-1; no definite D call. Per germline, CDR1 SGHTA and CDR2 FQGNSA. The germline V and J ends were trimmed by 5 bases and 0 bases, with 11 bases remaining between them. The CDR3 consists of 15 residues. CDR3 protein: CASSASFLSYNEQFF. The DNA for the CDR3 is TGTGCCAGCAGCGCCAGCTTTCTCTCCTACAATGAGCAGTTCTTC.

CDR3 sequence: CASSATGYYGYTF. The CDR3 DNA reads TGTGCCAGCAGCGCAACAGGGTACTATGGCTACACCTTC. The rearrangement uses TRBV9 and TRBJ1-2; D might be TRBD1 (6 bases). V gave up 3 bases and J gave up 3 bases, with 9 bases separating them. CDR1 and CDR2 from the germline V gene are SGDLS and YYNGEE. CDR3 length: 13 amino acids.

The chain has TRBV9 and TRBJ2-5; D is possibly TRBD2 (6 bases). The V and J ends lost 0 bases and 5 bases respectively, with 23 bases between them. The germline V gene encodes CDR1 SGDLS and CDR2 YYNGEE. This CDR3 comprises 18 residues. The CDR3 sequence is CASSVAGSGSPSVETQYF. The CDR3 nucleotides are TGTGCCAGCAGCGTAGCCGGATCCGGGAGCCCAAGCGTGGAGACCCAGTACTTC.

J is TRBJ1-2 and V is TRBV4-3; 7 bases line up with TRBD1. The CDR3 runs 16 residues. Germline CDR1 and CDR2: LGHNA and YSLEER. Losses at the gene ends were 3 bases for V and 9 bases for J; bases not matched to a gene: 16. This chain's CDR3 is CASSQPRDRRHGSYTF. The DNA for the CDR3 is TGCGCCAGCAGCCAGCCCCGGGACAGAAGGCATGGCAGCTACACCTTC.